The T cell receptor (beta chain) described here comes from a study of OX40 agonist ivuxolimab in advanced cancers. Background on the study: Earlier anti-PD-1, anti-PD-L1 or anti-CTLA-4 therapy was permitted; over 35% had received some.

Germline CDR1 and CDR2: SGHRS and YFSETQ. Trimming shortened V by 4 bases and J by 4 bases, and 11 bases separated the two germline ends. This CDR3 has 13 residues. Sampling of blood occurred at baseline, cycle 4 day 1, and cycle 7 day 1. Using immunoSEQ multiplex PCR, the repertoire was profiled, and TCRdb retains in-frame clones only, with some absent. This table holds 35,000 to 45,000 clones, approximately 76% found once. Notes on this clone: Its matching antigen is unknown.

Findings of the study overall: Dosing at 0.1 to 3.0 mg/kg was accompanied by clonal expansion of CD4+ and CD8+ blood T cells by week 6.

The material sequenced was CD4+ or CD8+ T cells sorted from blood, taken in a trial of the OX40 agonist ivuxolimab. V gene TRBV5-1 combines with J gene TRBJ1-2, with a weak D call TRBD1 (6 bases). This sequence was found in an adult with an advanced solid tumor such as melanoma, head and neck, liver or kidney cancer. The CDR3 DNA is TGCGCCAGCAGCCTGGGGGCCGCCTATGGCTACACCTTC. It specifies CASSLGAAYGYTF.